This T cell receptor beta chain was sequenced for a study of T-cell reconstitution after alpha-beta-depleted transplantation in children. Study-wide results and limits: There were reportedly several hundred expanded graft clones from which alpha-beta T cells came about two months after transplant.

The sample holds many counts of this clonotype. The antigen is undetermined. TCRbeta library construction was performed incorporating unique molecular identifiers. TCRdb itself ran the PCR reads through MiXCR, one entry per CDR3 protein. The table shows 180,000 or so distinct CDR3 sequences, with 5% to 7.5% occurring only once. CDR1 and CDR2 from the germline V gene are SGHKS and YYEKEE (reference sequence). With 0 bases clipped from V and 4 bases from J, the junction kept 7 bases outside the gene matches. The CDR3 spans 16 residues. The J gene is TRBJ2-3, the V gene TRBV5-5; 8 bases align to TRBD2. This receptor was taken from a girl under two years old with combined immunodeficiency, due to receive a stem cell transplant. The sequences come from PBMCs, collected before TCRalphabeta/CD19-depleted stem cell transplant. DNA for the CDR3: TGTGCCAGCAGCTTGGTGGCGGGGGGCGTGGCAGATACGCAGTATTTT. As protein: CASSLVAGGVADTQYF.